This TCR beta chain comes out of a study of T-cell memory formation after mild COVID-19. As for the study in general: TCR clusters were largely donor specific.

The germline V gene has CDR1 SGDLS and CDR2 YYNGEE. The CDR3 consists of 14 residues. Trimming removed 1 base at V and 3 bases at J, with 7 bases between. TCRdb reprocessed the 5' RACE reads via MiXCR and lists one record per CDR3 protein. The top ten clones hold over 20% of a sample with 250,000 to 350,000 distinct CDR3 sequences, about 15% of them seen once. As to this clonotype: What it binds is unknown.

Study outcomes and limitations: Clones shrinking from day 15 to 85 showed even CD4/CD8 mixes; later expanders tilted CD4+. CM and EM subsets held most contracting CD4+ clones; EMRA held CD8+ ones.

Sequenced: PBMCs or a T cell subset sorted from them (not recorded which). The V gene is TRBV9, the J gene TRBJ2-2; no clear D gene. This TCR was recovered from a man between 18 and 29 years old who had mild COVID-19 (a few samples of this study predate the infection). Cell type and time point are not known. In DNA, the CDR3 is TGTGCCAGCAGCGTACAGGTCCACACCGGGGAGCTGTTTTTT. This sequence encodes CASSVQVHTGELFF. The full variable domain, rest sourced from reference TRBV9 and TRBJ2-2, is DSGVTQTPKHLITATGQRVTLRCSPRSGDLSVYWYQQSLDQGLQFLIQYYNGEERAKGNILERFSAQQFPDLHSELNLSSLELGDSALYFCASSVQVHTGELFFGEGSRLTVL.